These 9 T cell receptor beta chains were all obtained from the same sample, sequenced in a study of blood T cell repertoires in COVID-19. TCRdb's copy holds only in-frame clones and misses some; the assay was immunoSEQ multiplex PCR. The table has some 140,000 clones, about 80% seen once. The sequencing sample was made of peripheral blood. The receptors stem from a man aged 55 to 69 with acute or convalescent COVID-19.

The chain joins TRBV6-4 to TRBJ1-1; weak D call: TRBD1 (5 bases). The CDR3 covers 14 residues. The germline V gene has CDR1 MRHNA and CDR2 SNTAGT. Trimming removed 5 bases at V and 4 bases at J, with 14 bases between. CDR3 nucleotide sequence: TGTGCCAGCAGTACCCAGGGAGGGAGCACTGAAGCTTTCTTT. Protein: CASSTQGGSTEAFF.

The V call is TRBV3-1 (or the pseudogene TRBV3-2), the J call TRBJ2-7; no definite D call. V lost 2 bases, J lost 6 bases, and 8 bases lay in between. Germline values: CDR1 LGHDT, CDR2 YNNKEL (reference sequence). The CDR3 is made up of 12 amino acids. The CDR3 is CASSQPPSEQYF. The CDR3 DNA sequence: TGTGCCAGCAGCCAACCTCCCTCCGAGCAGTACTTC.

In this sample, this clone turned up a few times. This chain connects TRBV5-1 to TRBJ1-2; no clear D. V lost 0 bases, J lost 3 bases, and 9 bases lay in between. Germline CDR1 and CDR2: SGHRS and YFSETQ. The CDR3 is 14 amino acids. The CDR3, as DNA: TGCGCCAGCAGCTTGGTCGCGGCGGACTATGGCTACACCTTC. It yields the protein CASSLVAADYGYTF. The full variable domain, rest sourced from reference TRBV5-1 and TRBJ1-2, is KAGVTQTPRYLIKTRGQQVTLSCSPISGHRSVSWYQQTPGQGLQFLFEYFSETQRNKGNFPGRFSGRQFSNSRSEMNVSTLELGDSALYLCASSLVAADYGYTFGSGTRLTVV.

The chain carries TRBV6-5 and TRBJ2-7; D is unclear. V lost 0 bases and J 3 bases, leaving 12 bases between the germline ends. The CDR3 extends over 15 amino acids. Germline V CDR1 and CDR2: MNHEY, SVGAGI. CDR3 nucleotide sequence: TGTGCCAGCAGTTACTCGAGCGACGTGGTCTACGAGCAGTACTTC. Its translation: CASSYSSDVVYEQYF.

The rearrangement joins TRBV5-1 to TRBJ1-2; TRBD1 aligns across 8 bases. Trimming removed 7 bases from V and 6 bases from J; junction bases left unmatched: 20. The CDR3 spans 17 residues. Germline V gene sequence: CDR1 SGHRS, CDR2 YFSETQ. The CDR3 nucleotides are TGCGCCAGCTCCAGGGGGACAGGATCGAACTTTGCGGATGGCTACACCTTC. Protein sequence: CASSRGTGSNFADGYTF.

This clone was counted only a few times. The chain links TRBV5-3 to TRBJ2-3, with D maybe TRBD2 (6 bases). TRBV5-3 is flagged as an ORF with uncertain function. The V and J ends lost 8 bases and 3 bases respectively, with 13 bases between them. The CDR3 is 13 amino acids. The CDR3 sequence is CASGGVETDTQYF. The CDR3 coding sequence is TGTGCCAGCGGGGGTGTCGAGACAGATACGCAGTATTTT.

The table lists this clone with a count of one. This chain joins TRBV5-6 and TRBJ1-5, with a tentative D call TRBD1 (5 bases). CDR1 is SGHDT and CDR2 is YYEEEE in the germline V gene. Deletions cut 1 base from V and 0 bases from J, with 8 bases between. The CDR3 runs to 15 residues. The CDR3 here is CASSLYRYSNQPQHF. The CDR3 DNA is TGTGCCAGCAGCTTGTACAGGTATAGCAATCAGCCCCAGCATTTT. The whole variable domain, remainder taken from reference TRBV5-6 and TRBJ1-5, is DAGVTQSPTHLIKTRGQQVTLRCSPKSGHDTVSWYQQALGQGPQFIFQYYEEEERQRGNFPDRFSGHQFPNYSSELNVNALLLGDSALYLCASSLYRYSNQPQHFGDGTRLSIL.

This clone was recorded only once. The chain has TRBV7-8 and TRBJ1-2, with TRBD1 matching over 9 bases. This CDR3 comprises 14 residues. The germline gives CDR1 SGHVS, CDR2 FQNEAQ. Trimming removed 5 bases from V and 4 bases from J; junction bases left unmatched: 5. The CDR3 reads CASSPDRGAYGYTF. In DNA, the CDR3 is TGTGCCAGCAGCCCGGACAGGGGAGCCTATGGCTACACCTTC.

V and J are TRBV28 and TRBJ1-5; weak D call: TRBD1 (5 bases). CDR3 length: 14 residues. The germline V gene has CDR1 MDHEN and CDR2 SYDVKM. V was cut by 6 bases and J by 1 base, with 10 bases left in between. The CDR3 bases are TGTGCCAGCAGGGCGGACACAAGCAATCAGCCCCAGCATTTT. It encodes CASRADTSNQPQHF.